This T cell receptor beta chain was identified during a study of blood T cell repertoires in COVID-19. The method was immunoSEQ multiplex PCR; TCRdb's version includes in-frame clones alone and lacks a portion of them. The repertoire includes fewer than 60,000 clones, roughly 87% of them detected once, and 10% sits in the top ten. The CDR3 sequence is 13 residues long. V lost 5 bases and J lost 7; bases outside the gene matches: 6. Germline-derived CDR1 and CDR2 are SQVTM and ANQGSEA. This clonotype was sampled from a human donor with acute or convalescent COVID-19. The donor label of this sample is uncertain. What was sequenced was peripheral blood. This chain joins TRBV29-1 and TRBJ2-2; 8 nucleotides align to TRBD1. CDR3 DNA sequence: TGCAGCGTTCGCAGGGGGCCGTACGGGGAGCTGTTTTTT. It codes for CSVRRGPYGELFF.